Reported below is one T cell receptor beta chain. The antigen is unknown. V gave up 8 bases and J gave up 4 bases, with 14 bases separating them. The CDR3 extends over 13 amino acids. Germline CDR1 and CDR2: SGHTA and FQGNSA. This record comes from a study of T cells after yellow fever vaccination. 5'RACE template switching produced TCR cDNA carrying a universal primer site and UMIs. TCRdb redid the calling of the 5' RACE reads with MiXCR, one entry per CDR3 protein. The sample contains approximately 260,000 distinct CDR3 sequences, 5.2% of which appear only once. Findings and caveats of the study: Most clones from primary vaccination resurfaced after the booster (96% CD4, around 90% CD8).

The sequencing here drew on CD4+ T cells sorted from PBMCs, taken on the day of the yellow fever booster vaccination. This sequence was found in a man aged 18 to 29 who received the YFV17D yellow fever vaccine. This chain uses TRBV7-2 with TRBJ1-2; D possibly corresponds to TRBD1 (6 bases). In nucleotides, the CDR3 is TGTGCCAGCTCGGGGCACAGGGCCTATGGCTACACCTTC. Translation: CASSGHRAYGYTF.